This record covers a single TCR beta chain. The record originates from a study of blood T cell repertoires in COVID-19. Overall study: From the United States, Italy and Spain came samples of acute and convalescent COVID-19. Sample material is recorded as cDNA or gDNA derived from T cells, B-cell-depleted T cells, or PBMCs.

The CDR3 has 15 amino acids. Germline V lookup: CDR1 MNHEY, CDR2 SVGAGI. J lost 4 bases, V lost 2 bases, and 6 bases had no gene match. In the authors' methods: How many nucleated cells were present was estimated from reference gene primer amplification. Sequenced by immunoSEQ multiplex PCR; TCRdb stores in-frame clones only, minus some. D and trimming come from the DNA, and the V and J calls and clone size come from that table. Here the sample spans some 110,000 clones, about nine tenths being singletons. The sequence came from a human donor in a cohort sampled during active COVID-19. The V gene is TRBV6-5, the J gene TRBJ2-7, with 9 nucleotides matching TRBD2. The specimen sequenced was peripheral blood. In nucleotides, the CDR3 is TGTGCCAGCAGTTACCGGGCGGGAGGGCCGTACGAGCAGTACTTC. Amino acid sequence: CASSYRAGGPYEQYF.